This T cell receptor (beta chain) was identified in a study of T cell changes during pregnancy in multiple sclerosis. Trimming shortened V by 3 bases and J by 8 bases, and 7 bases separated the two germline ends. CDR3 length: 11 residues. Germline V gene lookup returns CDR1 LNHDA and CDR2 SQIVND (reference sequence). The assay was immunoSEQ multiplex PCR, and TCRdb's table has in-frame clones only and misses some. The sample yields about 64,000 clones, 80% to 95% seen once. This chain connects TRBV19 to TRBJ1-1; no clear D. The material was peripheral blood, obtained in the third trimester of pregnancy. The source is a female donor in good health, enrolled as a control in a pregnancy study. CDR3 amino acids: CASSMYREAFF. In DNA, the CDR3 is TGTGCCAGTAGTATGTACAGAGAAGCTTTCTTT.